This T cell receptor beta chain was captured by sequencing in a study of blood T cell repertoires in COVID-19. TCRdb keeps only in-frame clones here, not all; method: immunoSEQ multiplex PCR. The sample has 400,000 to 500,000 clones, roughly 90% seen once. The CDR3 is made up of 15 amino acids. The V end was cut by 5 bases, the J end by 2 bases, with 14 bases between. Germline CDR1 and CDR2: SGHTA and FQGNSA. Sequencing was done on a sample of PBMCs or T cells enriched from blood (not recorded which). This clonotype was sampled from a woman between 35 and 50 years old who had recovered from COVID-19. The chain joins TRBV7-2 to TRBJ2-3, with D tentatively TRBD1 (6 bases). Here the CDR3 reads CASSARQAFTDTQYF. The CDR3, as DNA: TGTGCCAGCAGCGCAAGACAGGCCTTCACAGATACGCAGTATTTT.